The source of this TCR beta chain is a study of blood T cell repertoires in COVID-19. About the study: From the United States, Italy and Spain came samples of acute and convalescent COVID-19. PBMCs, B-cell-depleted T cells, or T cells were the source of the cDNA or gDNA that made up the material.

Authors' data handling: Estimation of nucleated cell counts was performed using reference gene primer amplification. Data came from immunoSEQ multiplex PCR; TCRdb stores just in-frame clones and leaves some out. V and J calls and clone size are as listed in that table; D and trimming were resolved from the DNA. Of 35,000 to 50,000 clones detected, around 85% appear once; the ten largest clones hold 9.5% to 15%. This CDR3 contains 14 residues. V was cut by 1 base and J by 9 bases, with 13 bases left in between. Per the germline V gene, CDR1 is SGHAT and CDR2 is FQNNGV. This clone appeared a single time.

The chain employs TRBV11-2 and TRBJ2-1; D perhaps matches TRBD2 (6 bases). This TCR was recovered from a human donor in a cohort sampled during active COVID-19. The sequenced sample was peripheral blood. CDR3 sequence (DNA): TGTGCCAGCAGCTTAGCGGCGCGGGGTAGTGAGCAGTTCTTC. It yields the protein CASSLAARGSEQFF.